One TCR beta chain is described in this entry. The antigen remains undetermined. One end of the junction varies from germline; a read error may be responsible. The data were obtained in a study of blood T cells in healthy people across ages. Study-level background: Template switching recovered approximately one barcoded beta molecule for every two T cells.

Overall study findings and caveats: While age rose, TCR beta diversity per million T cells dropped in a roughly linear way.

For the second PCR, which ran for 7 to 11 cycles, a sample-barcoded 5' primer and a J-beta primer mix were used. TCRdb reprocessed the 5' RACE reads with MiXCR, giving one entry per CDR3 protein. The table records 1,300,000 or so distinct CDR3 sequences, 59% of them present only once. This TCR was sampled from a man younger than 35 in good health. Sequencing used blood.

The DNA of the CDR3 is TGTGTCAGCAGCGGACTAGCGGGACCCTCGAATGAGCAGTTCTTC. This encodes CVSSGLAGPSNEQFF. The chain uses TRBV6-1 and TRBJ2-1; 12 bases agree with TRBD2. Germline V gene lookup returns CDR1 MNHNS and CDR2 SASEGT. The CDR3 is made up of 15 amino acids.